This T cell receptor (beta chain) was observed in a study of vaccination effects on CD4 cells after COVID-19. This CDR3 has 14 residues. Only in-frame clones appear in the TCRdb table, and some are missing; sequencing was by immunoSEQ multiplex PCR. The sample includes roughly 50,000 clones, 80% to 85% of them seen just once. Sequencing followed a ViraFEST assay step that expanded antigen-specific CD4+ T cells with viral peptide pools. The culture ran for 10 days, and then CD4+ T cells were isolated. The vaccine recipients had no prior SARS-CoV-2 infection, with negative nucleocapsid antibodies. Half the medium was replaced with IL-2 medium on days 3 and 7. To note about this clone: Its antigen is undetermined.

This clonotype originated in a human donor who received a COVID-19 vaccine. The sequences come from CD4+ T cells from PBMCs cultured with HCoV-229E spike peptides, collected before COVID-19 vaccination. The rearrangement links TRBV21-1 to TRBJ2-7; the table names TRBD2, a call not compared with the DNA. TRBV21-1 is termed a pseudogene. In DNA, the CDR3 is TGTGCCAGCAGCACCCCCAAGAGCTCCTACGAGCAGTACGTC. Its protein product is CASSTPKSSYEQYV.